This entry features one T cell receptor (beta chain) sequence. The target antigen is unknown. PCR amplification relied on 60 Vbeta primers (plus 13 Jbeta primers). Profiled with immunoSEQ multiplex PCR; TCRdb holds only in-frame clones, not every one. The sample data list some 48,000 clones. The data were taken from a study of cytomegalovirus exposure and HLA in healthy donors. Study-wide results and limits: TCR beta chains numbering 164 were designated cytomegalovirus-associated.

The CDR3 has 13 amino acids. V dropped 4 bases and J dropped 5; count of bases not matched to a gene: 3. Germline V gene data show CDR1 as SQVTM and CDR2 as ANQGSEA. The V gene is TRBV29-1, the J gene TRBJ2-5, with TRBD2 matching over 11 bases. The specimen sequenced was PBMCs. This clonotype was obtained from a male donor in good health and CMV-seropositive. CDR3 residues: CSVVTSGGETQYF. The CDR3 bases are TGCAGCGTTGTCACTAGCGGGGGTGAGACCCAGTACTTC.